This entry is about one TCR beta chain. The data were taken from a study of blood T cell repertoires in COVID-19. The CDR3 extends over 16 amino acids. The ends were cut back, 7 bases at V and 5 bases at J, with 23 bases in the middle. Germline CDR1 is LNHDA and CDR2 is SQIVND (reference sequence). Clones were sequenced by immunoSEQ multiplex PCR, and TCRdb holds only the in-frame ones, with some missing. This table has around 170,000 clones, approximately 84% appearing once. The sequence came from a man aged 45-65 years who had recovered from COVID-19. The genes are TRBV19 and TRBJ1-2; D not resolved. Material for sequencing was PBMCs or T cells enriched from blood (not recorded which). As DNA, the CDR3 is TGTGCCAGTAATGACGTAGCGGGCGAGGGCTTTTATGGCTACACCTTC. It translates to CASNDVAGEGFYGYTF.